One sample yielded the 5 T cell receptor beta chains listed below, sequenced in a study of T cells in Graves' hyperthyroidism and ophthalmopathy (dated by TCRdb to between 2018 and 2021). The library was produced with multiplex PCR. These reads were obtained on an Illumina HiSeq 2000. The TCR beta CDR3 regions were amplified from RNA transcripts. The first round of RT-PCR for the TCR CDR3 was performed with the HTBI primer set and the Qiagen OneStep RT-PCR kit. TCRdb reanalyzed the raw reads on its own, using fastp at Q25 for trimming and MiXCR for clone calling, and kept in-frame beta chains. Each CDR3 protein appears once, grouped with its most common genes and DNA. Counted in this sample were fewer than 250,000 distinct CDR3 sequences; roughly a quarter of them appeared once. The ten largest make up around 32% of the sample. What was sequenced was blood. All receptors derive from a woman between 40 and 55 years old with Graves' ophthalmopathy.

This clonotype was recorded at least ten times. The V gene is TRBV28, the J gene TRBJ2-5; 7 bases match TRBD1. CDR1 MDHEN and CDR2 SYDVKM come from the germline V gene. This CDR3 spans 17 amino acids. J lost 0 bases, V lost 5 bases, and 12 bases had no gene match. This CDR3 is CASSPPRQGVYQETQYF. The CDR3 DNA is TGTGCCAGCAGTCCCCCCCGACAGGGAGTCTACCAAGAGACCCAGTACTTC. Together with reference TRBV28 and TRBJ2-5, the CDR3 gives the full variable domain: DVKVTQSSRYLVKRTGEKVFLECVQDMDHENMFWYRQDPGLGLRLIYFSYDVKMKEKGDIPEGYSVSREKKERFSLILESASTNQTSMYLCASSPPRQGVYQETQYFGPGTRLLVL.

The table lists this clonotype with many counts. V usage is TRBV28 and J usage is TRBJ2-7; D is uncertain. The V gene lost 6 bases and the J gene lost 4 bases, with 16 bases spanning the gap. Looked up from germline, CDR1 is MDHEN and CDR2 is SYDVKM. This CDR3 contains 14 residues. Here the CDR3 DNA reads TGTGCCAGCAGGGGTAGAGGCTACCTTTACGAGCAGTACTTC. Its translation: CASRGRGYLYEQYF.

V and J are TRBV10-3 and TRBJ2-1; D ambiguous. Germline V gene lookup returns CDR1 ENHRY and CDR2 SYGVKD. Trimming removed 4 bases at V and 2 bases at J, with 12 bases between. The length of the CDR3 is 15 residues. The CDR3 coding sequence is TGTGCCATCAGTGCTGAGGCAGAAACCTACAATGAGCAGTTCTTC. It codes for CAISAEAETYNEQFF.

This clonotype was counted ten times or more. This rearrangement joins TRBV11-2 to TRBJ1-2; D is unclear. This CDR3 is built from 13 residues. Germline CDR1 reads SGHAT; CDR2 reads FQNNGV. V was shortened by 3 bases and J by 8 bases, with 13 bases between the two germline ends. CDR3 in DNA: TGTGCCAGCAGCTTGGGCACAACCGGCGGCTACACCTTC. Translation gives CASSLGTTGGYTF.

In this sample, this clonotype turned up a few times. The CDR3 does not close with the conserved phenylalanine or tryptophan, likely indicating a read error. The chain is built from TRBV5-1 and TRBJ2-7, with D uncertain. The germline V gene encodes CDR1 SGHRS and CDR2 YFSETQ. There are 14 residues in the CDR3. V shed 0 bases and J shed 3 bases, with 10 bases lying between them. The CDR3 here is CASSLDGQGYEQYS. CDR3 in DNA: TGCGCCAGCAGCTTGGATGGGCAAGGCTACGAGCAGTACTCC.